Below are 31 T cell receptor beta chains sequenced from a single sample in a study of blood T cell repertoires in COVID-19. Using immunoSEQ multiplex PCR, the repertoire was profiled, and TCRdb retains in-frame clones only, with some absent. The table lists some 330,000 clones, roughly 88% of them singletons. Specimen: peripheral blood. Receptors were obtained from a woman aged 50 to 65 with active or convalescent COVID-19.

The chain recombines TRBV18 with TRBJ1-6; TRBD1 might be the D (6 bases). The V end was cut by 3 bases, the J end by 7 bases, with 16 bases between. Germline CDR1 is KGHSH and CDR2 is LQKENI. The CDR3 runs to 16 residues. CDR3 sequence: CASSPGQGIRNSPLHF. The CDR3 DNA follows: TGTGCCAGCTCACCCGGCCAGGGGATACGGAATTCACCCCTCCACTTT.

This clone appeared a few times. The CDR3 DNA reads as TGTGCCTGCAACCCTCCGGGACAGACCTACAATGAGCAGTTCTTC. It encodes CACNPPGQTYNEQFF. The chain is built from TRBV30 and TRBJ2-1, with 7 bases lining up with TRBD1. V was clipped by 6 bases and J by 2 bases; unmatched bases: 10. The CDR3 contains 15 residues. The germline V gene encodes CDR1 GTSNPN and CDR2 SVGIG (reference sequence).

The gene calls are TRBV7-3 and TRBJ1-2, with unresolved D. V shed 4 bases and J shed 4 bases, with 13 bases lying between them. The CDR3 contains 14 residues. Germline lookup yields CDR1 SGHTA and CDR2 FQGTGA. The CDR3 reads CASSSPGSIYGYTF. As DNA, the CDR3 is TGTGCCAGCAGCTCCCCCGGGTCCATCTATGGCTACACCTTC.

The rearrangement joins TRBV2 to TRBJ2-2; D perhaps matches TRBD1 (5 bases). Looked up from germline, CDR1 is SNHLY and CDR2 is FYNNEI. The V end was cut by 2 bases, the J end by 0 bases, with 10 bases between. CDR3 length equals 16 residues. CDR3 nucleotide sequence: TGTGCCAGCAGTGAACAGGGCCTACCGAACACCGGGGAGCTGTTTTTT. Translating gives CASSEQGLPNTGELFF.

The DNA of the CDR3 is TGTGCCAGCAGTTCACTATCCGGGACAGGGTCTGGTTGGAACTATGGCTACACCTTC. It codes for CASSSLSGTGSGWNYGYTF. The V gene is TRBV27, the J gene TRBJ1-2; TRBD1 aligns across 9 bases. The germline CDR1 and CDR2 sequences are MNHEY and SMNVEV (reference sequence). J was trimmed by 2 bases and V by 4 bases; bases with no gene match: 17. CDR3 size: 19 residues.

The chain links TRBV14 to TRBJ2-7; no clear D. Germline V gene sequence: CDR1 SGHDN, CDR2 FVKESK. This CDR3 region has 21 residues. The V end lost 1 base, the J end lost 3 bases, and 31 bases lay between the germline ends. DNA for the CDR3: TGTGCCAGCAGCCAAGGACCCCGAAGGTGCAGGATCACACAATTCATCTACGAGCAGTACTTC. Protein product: CASSQGPRRCRITQFIYEQYF.

CDR3 DNA sequence: TGTGCCACCAGCAGGGGACTAGCGAATGGCAATGAGCAGTTCTTC. This encodes CATSRGLANGNEQFF. The chain is built from TRBV15 and TRBJ2-1; 10 nucleotides line up with TRBD2. The CDR3 is 15 residues long. Trimming at V came to 3 bases and at J to 6 bases, leaving 5 bases not matched to a gene. Germline V gene data show CDR1 as LNHNV and CDR2 as YYDKDF (reference sequence). The complete variable domain, with remaining parts taken from reference TRBV15 and TRBJ2-1, reads DAMVIQNPRYQVTQFGKPVTLSCSQTLNHNVMYWYQQKSSQAPKLLFHYYDKDFNNEADTPDNFQSRRPNTSFCFLDIRSPGLGDTAMYLCATSRGLANGNEQFFGPGTRLTVL.

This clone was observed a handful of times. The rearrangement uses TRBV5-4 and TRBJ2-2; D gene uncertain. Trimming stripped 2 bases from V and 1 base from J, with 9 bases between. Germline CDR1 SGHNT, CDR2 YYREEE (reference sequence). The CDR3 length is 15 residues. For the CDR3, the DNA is TGTGCCAGCAGCTTTTCCCTTAGGAACACCGGGGAGCTGTTTTTT. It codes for CASSFSLRNTGELFF.

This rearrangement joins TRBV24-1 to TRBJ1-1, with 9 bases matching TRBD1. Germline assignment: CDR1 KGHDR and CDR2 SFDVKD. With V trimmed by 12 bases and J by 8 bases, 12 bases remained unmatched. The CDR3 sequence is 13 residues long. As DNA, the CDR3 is TGTGCCCCCCTTCGGGGACAGGGAGGGGAAGCTTTCTTT. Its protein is CAPLRGQGGEAFF.

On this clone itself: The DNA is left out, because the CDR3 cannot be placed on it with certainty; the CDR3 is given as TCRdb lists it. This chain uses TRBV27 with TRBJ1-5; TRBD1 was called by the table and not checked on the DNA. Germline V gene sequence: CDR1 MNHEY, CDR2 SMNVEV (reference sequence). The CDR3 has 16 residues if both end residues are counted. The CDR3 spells CASSFLAGLRNQPQHF.

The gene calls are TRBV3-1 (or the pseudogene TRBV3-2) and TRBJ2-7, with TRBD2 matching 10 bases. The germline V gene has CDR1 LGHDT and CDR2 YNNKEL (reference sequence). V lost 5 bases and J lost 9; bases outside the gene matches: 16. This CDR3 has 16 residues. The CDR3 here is CASSYGLAAHLGGQYF. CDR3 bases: TGTGCCAGCAGCTACGGACTAGCGGCCCATCTGGGAGGGCAGTACTTC.

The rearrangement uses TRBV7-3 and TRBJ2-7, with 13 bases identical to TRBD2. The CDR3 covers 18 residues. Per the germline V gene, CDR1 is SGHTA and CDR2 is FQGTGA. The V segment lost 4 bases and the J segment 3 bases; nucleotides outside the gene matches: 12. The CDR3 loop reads CASSSLTSGGDIFYEQYF. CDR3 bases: TGTGCCAGCAGCTCCCTCACTAGCGGGGGGGACATATTCTACGAGCAGTACTTC. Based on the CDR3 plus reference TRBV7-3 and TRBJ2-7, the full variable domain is GAGVSQTPSNKVTEKGKYVELRCDPISGHTALYWYRQSLGQGPEFLIYFQGTGAADDSGLPNDRFFAVRPEGSVSTLKIQRTERGDSAVYLCASSSLTSGGDIFYEQYFGPGTRLTVT.

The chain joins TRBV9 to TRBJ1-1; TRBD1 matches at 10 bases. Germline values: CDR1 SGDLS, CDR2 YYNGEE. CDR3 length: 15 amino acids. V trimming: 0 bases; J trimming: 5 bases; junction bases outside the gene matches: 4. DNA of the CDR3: TGTGCCAGCAGCGTAGTTGGGACAGGGGTGACTGAAGCTTTCTTT. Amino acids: CASSVVGTGVTEAFF.

The CDR3 region has the DNA TGTGCCAGCTCACTGGACACTGGCTCTGGAAACACCATATATTTT. This gives the protein CASSLDTGSGNTIYF. The chain links TRBV18 to TRBJ1-3, with D possibly being TRBD1 (5 bases). V was shortened by 4 bases and J by 0 bases, with 10 bases between the two germline ends. The CDR3 is 15 residues long. Per the germline V gene, CDR1 is KGHSH and CDR2 is LQKENI.

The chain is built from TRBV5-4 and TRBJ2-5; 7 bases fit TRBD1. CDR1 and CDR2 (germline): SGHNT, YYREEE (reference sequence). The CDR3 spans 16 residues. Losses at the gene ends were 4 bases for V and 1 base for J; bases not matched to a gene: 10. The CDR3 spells CASSEGTAFPQETQYF. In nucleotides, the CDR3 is TGTGCCAGCAGCGAAGGGACAGCCTTTCCCCAAGAGACCCAGTACTTC.

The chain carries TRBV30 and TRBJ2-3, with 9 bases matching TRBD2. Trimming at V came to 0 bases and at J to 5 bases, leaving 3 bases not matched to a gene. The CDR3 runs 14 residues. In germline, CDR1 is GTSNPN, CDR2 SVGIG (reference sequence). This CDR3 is CAWSVAGGGDTQYF. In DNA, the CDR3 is TGTGCCTGGAGTGTAGCGGGAGGTGGAGATACGCAGTATTTT. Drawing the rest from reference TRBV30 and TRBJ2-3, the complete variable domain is SQTIHQWPATLVQPVGSPLSLECTVEGTSNPNLYWYRQAAGRGLQLLFYSVGIGQISSEVPQNLSASRPQDRQFILSSKKLLLSDSGFYLCAWSVAGGGDTQYFGPGTRLTVL.

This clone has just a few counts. The CDR3 nucleotides are TGTGCCAGTAGAAGAGGGGGCGACTATGGCTACACCTTC. Encoded protein: CASRRGGDYGYTF. The V gene is TRBV19, the J gene TRBJ1-2; 7 bases agree with TRBD1. Germline trimming cut 6 bases from V and 3 bases from J; bases unmatched to any gene: 4. CDR1 is LNHDA and CDR2 is SQIVND in the germline V gene (reference sequence). The CDR3 covers 13 residues.

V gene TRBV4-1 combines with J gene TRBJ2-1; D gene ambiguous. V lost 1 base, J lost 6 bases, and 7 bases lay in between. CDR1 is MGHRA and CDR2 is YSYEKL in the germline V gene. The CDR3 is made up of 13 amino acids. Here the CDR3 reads CASSQAVRNEQFF. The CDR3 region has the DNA TGCGCCAGCAGCCAAGCAGTCCGCAATGAGCAGTTCTTC.

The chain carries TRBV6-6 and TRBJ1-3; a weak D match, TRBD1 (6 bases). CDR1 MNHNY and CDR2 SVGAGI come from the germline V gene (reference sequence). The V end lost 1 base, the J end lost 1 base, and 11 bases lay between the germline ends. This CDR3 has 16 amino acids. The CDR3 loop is CASSYYSRGSGNTIYF. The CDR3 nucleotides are TGTGCCAGCAGTTACTATAGCAGGGGTTCTGGAAACACCATATATTTT.

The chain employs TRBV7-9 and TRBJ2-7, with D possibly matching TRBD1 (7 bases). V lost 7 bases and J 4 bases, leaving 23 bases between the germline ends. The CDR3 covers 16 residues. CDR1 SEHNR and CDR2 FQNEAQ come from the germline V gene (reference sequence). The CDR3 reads CASNNAAGQGVYEQYF. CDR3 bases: TGTGCCAGCAACAACGCGGCGGGGCAGGGGGTGTACGAGCAGTACTTC.

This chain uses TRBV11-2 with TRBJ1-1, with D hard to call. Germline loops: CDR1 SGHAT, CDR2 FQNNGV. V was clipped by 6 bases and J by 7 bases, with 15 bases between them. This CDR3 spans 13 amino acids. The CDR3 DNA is TGTGCCAGCAGACTAAACAAGGCGGGTGAAGCTTTCTTT. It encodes CASRLNKAGEAFF. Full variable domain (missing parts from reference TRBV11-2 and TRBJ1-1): EAGVAQSPRYKIIEKRQSVAFWCNPISGHATLYWYQQILGQGPKLLIQFQNNGVVDDSQLPKDRFSAERLKGVDSTLKIQPAKLEDSAVYLCASRLNKAGEAFFGQGTRLTVV.

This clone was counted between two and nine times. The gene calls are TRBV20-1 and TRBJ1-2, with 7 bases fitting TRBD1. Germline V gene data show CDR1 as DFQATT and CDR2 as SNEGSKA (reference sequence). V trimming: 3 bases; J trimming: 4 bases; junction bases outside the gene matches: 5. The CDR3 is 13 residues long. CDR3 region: CSASEGGGYGYTF. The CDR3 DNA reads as TGCAGTGCTAGTGAAGGGGGCGGCTATGGCTACACCTTC.

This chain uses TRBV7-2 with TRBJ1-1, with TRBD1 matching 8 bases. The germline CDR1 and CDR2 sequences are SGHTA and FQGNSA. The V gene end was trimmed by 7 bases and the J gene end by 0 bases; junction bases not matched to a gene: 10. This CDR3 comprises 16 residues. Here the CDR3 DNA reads TGTGCCAGCACCTCACTCCCGACAGGGGTGAACACTGAAGCTTTCTTT. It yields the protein CASTSLPTGVNTEAFF.

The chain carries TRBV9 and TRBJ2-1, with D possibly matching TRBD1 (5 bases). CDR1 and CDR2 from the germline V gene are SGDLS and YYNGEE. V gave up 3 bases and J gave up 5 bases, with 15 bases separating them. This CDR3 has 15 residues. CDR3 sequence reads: CASSAGLGLHNEQFF. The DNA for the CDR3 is TGTGCCAGCAGCGCCGGGTTGGGGCTGCACAATGAGCAGTTCTTC.

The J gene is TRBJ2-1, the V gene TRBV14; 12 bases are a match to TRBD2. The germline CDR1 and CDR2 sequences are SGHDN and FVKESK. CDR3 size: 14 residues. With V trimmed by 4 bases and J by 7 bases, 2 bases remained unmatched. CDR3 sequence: CASSPLAGGNEQFF. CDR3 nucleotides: TGTGCCAGCAGCCCGCTAGCGGGAGGGAATGAGCAGTTCTTC.

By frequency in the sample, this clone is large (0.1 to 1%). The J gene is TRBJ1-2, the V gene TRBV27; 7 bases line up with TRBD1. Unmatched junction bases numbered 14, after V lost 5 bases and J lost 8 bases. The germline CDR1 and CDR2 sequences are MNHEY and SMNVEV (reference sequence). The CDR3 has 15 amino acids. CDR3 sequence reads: CASSIRDSLSSGYTF. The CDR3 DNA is TGTGCCAGCAGTATCCGGGACAGTCTGTCTAGCGGCTACACCTTC.

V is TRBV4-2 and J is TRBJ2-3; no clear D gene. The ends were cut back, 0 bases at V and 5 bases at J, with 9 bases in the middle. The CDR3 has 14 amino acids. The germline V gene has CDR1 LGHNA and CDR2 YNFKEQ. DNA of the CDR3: TGTGCCAGCAGCCAAGATCCAACAAGAGATACGCAGTATTTT. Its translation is CASSQDPTRDTQYF.

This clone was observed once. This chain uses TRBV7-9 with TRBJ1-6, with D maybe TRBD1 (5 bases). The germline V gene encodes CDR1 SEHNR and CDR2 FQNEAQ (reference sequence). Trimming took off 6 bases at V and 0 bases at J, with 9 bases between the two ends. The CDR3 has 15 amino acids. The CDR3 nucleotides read TGTGCCAGCAGAGACCAGGGCTCCTATAATTCACCCCTCCACTTT. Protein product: CASRDQGSYNSPLHF.

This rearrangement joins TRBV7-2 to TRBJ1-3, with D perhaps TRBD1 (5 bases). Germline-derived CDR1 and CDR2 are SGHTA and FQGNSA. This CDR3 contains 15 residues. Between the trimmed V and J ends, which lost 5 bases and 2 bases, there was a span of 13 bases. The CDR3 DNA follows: TGTGCCAGCAGCCCACAGGACCGAACTGGAAACACCATATATTTT. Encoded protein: CASSPQDRTGNTIYF. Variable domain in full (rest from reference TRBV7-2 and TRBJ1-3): GAGVSQSPSNKVTEKGKDVELRCDPISGHTALYWYRQSLGQGLEFLIYFQGNSAPDKSGLPSDRFSAERTGGSVSTLTIQRTQQEDSAVYLCASSPQDRTGNTIYFGEGSWLTVV.

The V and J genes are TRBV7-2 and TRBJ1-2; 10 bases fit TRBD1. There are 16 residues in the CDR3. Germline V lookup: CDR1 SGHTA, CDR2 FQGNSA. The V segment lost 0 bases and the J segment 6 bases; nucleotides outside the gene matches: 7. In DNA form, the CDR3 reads TGTGCCAGCAGCTTAGCCCCTGAGACAGGGGGCCATGGCTACACCTTC. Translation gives CASSLAPETGGHGYTF.

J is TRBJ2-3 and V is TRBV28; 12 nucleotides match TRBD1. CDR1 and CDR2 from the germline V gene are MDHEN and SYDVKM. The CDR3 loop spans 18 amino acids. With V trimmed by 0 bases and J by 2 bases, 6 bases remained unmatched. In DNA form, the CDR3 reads TGTGCCAGCAGTTTATGGGGACAGGGGGCGACCAACACAGATACGCAGTATTTT. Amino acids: CASSLWGQGATNTDTQYF. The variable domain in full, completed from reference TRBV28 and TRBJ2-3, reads DVKVTQSSRYLVKRTGEKVFLECVQDMDHENMFWYRQDPGLGLRLIYFSYDVKMKEKGDIPEGYSVSREKKERFSLILESASTNQTSMYLCASSLWGQGATNTDTQYFGPGTRLTVL.